The T cell receptor (beta chain) under discussion was sequenced for a study of T cell responses to AZD1222 COVID-19 vaccine. Study-wide points: Clonal diversity may have been underestimated, and the donors were mostly white British, with more females than males.

The V end lost 4 bases, the J end lost 2 bases, and 29 bases lay between the germline ends. CDR1 is MNHNS and CDR2 is SASEGT in the germline V gene. The CDR3 consists of 20 residues. As to this clone: The target antigen is unknown.

Produced via immunoSEQ multiplex PCR; TCRdb's table is partial and in-frame only. The sample records over 85,000 clones, approximately 86% being singletons. The sample in question was peripheral blood, obtained on day 0 of AZD1222 vaccination. The TCR comes from an adult in good health. The J gene is TRBJ2-5, the V gene TRBV6-1; unclear D gene. CDR3 sequence: CASSGQRLWGFRPKQETQYF. CDR3 in DNA: TGTGCCAGCAGTGGTCAAAGACTGTGGGGTTTCCGACCCAAGCAAGAGACCCAGTACTTC.